This T cell receptor beta chain stems from a study of blood T cell repertoires in COVID-19. At the level of the study: Acute and convalescent COVID-19 samples came from the United States, Italy and Spain. T cells, B-cell-depleted T cells, or PBMCs supplied cDNA or gDNA.

Authors' methods: Reference gene primer amplification gave estimated nucleated cell counts. The protocol was immunoSEQ multiplex PCR, while the TCRdb copy is restricted to in-frame clones and leaves out a portion. V, J and clone size were drawn from that table, and D and trimming were deduced from the DNA. The repertoire holds 120,000 to 150,000 clones, approximately 80% seen once, with 5% in the top ten. The germline CDR1 and CDR2 sequences are ENHRY and SYGVKD. V lost 7 bases, J lost 6 bases, and 7 bases stayed unmatched. The CDR3 length is 13 residues. The origin of this receptor is a woman between 45 and 60 years old with acute or convalescent COVID-19. The chain uses TRBV10-3 and TRBJ1-2, with TRBD1 matching 8 bases. The sample comprised peripheral blood. CDR3 in amino acids: CAINADRVHGYTF. In DNA form, the CDR3 reads TGTGCCATCAACGCGGACAGGGTGCATGGCTACACCTTC.